This T cell receptor (beta chain) was retrieved from a study of early T cells in non-severe SARS-CoV-2 infection. About the study: Sequencing was performed on bulk RNA from unsorted whole blood, leaving chains unpaired.

This clonotype came up a few times. CDR3 length: 14 amino acids. J gave up 6 bases and V 6 bases, and 8 bases lay outside the gene matches. TCRdb ran MiXCR on the 5' RACE reads and lists one entry per CDR3 protein. The sample holds tens of thousands of distinct CDR3 sequences, less than 15% seen once. Sample: whole blood. The source is an adult who was a healthcare worker with PCR-confirmed SARS-CoV-2 infection or an uninfected control (not recorded which). The chain employs TRBV12-3 or TRBV12-4 and TRBJ2-1; 7 positions agree with TRBD2. The CDR3 region has the DNA TGTGCCAGCAGGTCGGGGGGTCTTCGCAATGAGCAGTTCTTC. Its protein is CASRSGGLRNEQFF.